This entry features one T cell receptor (beta chain) sequence. What it binds is unknown. Profiling relied on immunoSEQ multiplex PCR, and the TCRdb table lists in-frame clones only, not all of them. The sample shows about 81,000 clones, around 95% of them seen only once. This sample is part of a study of human versus mouse CDR3 diversity and MHC coevolution. Study summary: Samples had between roughly 5.5 x 10^6 and 1.6 x 10^7 valid reads. Regarding the study as a whole: On average, humans showed more CDR3 deletions and insertions than mice. Humans had the largest estimated TCR beta repertoire, 1.5 million to 2 million clonotypes. In humans, T-cell selection involved more than five MHC II alleles.

The CDR3 is made up of 15 amino acids. Germline V gives CDR1 SGHNT, CDR2 YYREEE (reference sequence). J lost 5 bases, V lost 4 bases, and 12 bases had no gene match. This clonotype originated in a person between 30 and 69 years old in good health. The chain joins TRBV5-4 to TRBJ2-7, with 7 bases that match TRBD1. Sequenced material: naive CD4+ T cells from blood. Subset meaning: CD45RO-negative CD62L-positive naive CD4 T cells. CDR3 loop: CASSLRQGGIHEQYF. The CDR3, as DNA: TGTGCCAGCAGCCTCCGACAGGGTGGGATCCACGAGCAGTACTTC.